This T cell receptor beta chain derives from a study of T cells after yellow fever vaccination. A single record per CDR3 protein comes from TCRdb applying MiXCR to the 5' RACE reads. Of about 630,000 distinct CDR3 sequences listed, around 12% are singletons. Germline trimming cut 5 bases from V and 5 bases from J; bases unmatched to any gene: 5. The CDR3 is 16 amino acids. A few counts support this clonotype. The input for sequencing was PBMCs, taken on the day of the yellow fever booster vaccination. The TCR was taken from a man aged 25 to 40 who received the YFV17D yellow fever vaccine. J is TRBJ2-5 and V is TRBV12-3 or TRBV12-4; 16 bases map to TRBD2. This CDR3 reads CASSGPGLAGGETQYF. The CDR3 DNA reads as TGTGCCAGCAGTGGACCGGGACTAGCGGGAGGGGAGACCCAGTACTTC.